The 4 T cell receptor beta chains reported below all come from one sample, sequenced in a study of blood T cells in healthy people across ages (dated by TCRdb to between 2015 and 2016). The library was prepared using 5' RACE. Sequencing was performed on an Illumina HiSeq 2500. A second PCR of roughly 6 to 11 cycles was run with a J-beta primer mix and a sample-barcoded 5' primer. Using fastp trimming at Q25 and MiXCR clonotype assembly, TCRdb reanalyzed the public sequencing data and kept in-frame beta chains. Each record represents a unique CDR3 protein, reported with the most common genes and DNA among its rows. Recorded for this sample are roughly 500,000 distinct CDR3 sequences; roughly 28% of them occurred a single time. The leading ten clones occupy less than 20% of the sample. The sample comprised blood. The receptors originated from a woman in her sixties or seventies in good health.

This chain links TRBV7-9 with TRBJ2-6; D unclear. The V end lost 5 bases, the J end lost 2 bases, and 4 bases lay between the germline ends. The V gene's germline CDR1 is SEHNR and CDR2 FQNEAQ (reference sequence). This CDR3 region has 13 residues. Here the CDR3 DNA reads TGTGCCAGCAGCCCTGCTGGGGCCAACGTCCTGACTTTC. Its protein is CASSPAGANVLTF.

This clonotype showed up just a few times. The junction differs from germline at one of its ends, possibly a read error. The V gene is TRBV4-1, the J gene TRBJ2-5; no clear D gene. CDR1 is MGHRA, CDR2 YSYEKL, per germline. CDR3 length: 18 residues. The CDR3 region is CASSQADLVPNSYNEQSF. CDR3 nucleotides: TGCGCCAGCAGCCAAGCGGATCTAGTTCCGAACTCCTACAATGAGCAGTCCTTC.

This clonotype was seen at least ten times. J is TRBJ2-5 and V is TRBV12-3 or TRBV12-4; the D is unclear. V shed 6 bases and J shed 4 bases, with 9 bases lying between them. The CDR3 has 12 amino acids. DNA of the CDR3: TGTGCCAGCAGCCCGACACCAGAGACCCAGTACTTC. Translating gives CASSPTPETQYF.

This clonotype is a singleton in its sample. The chain joins TRBV20-1 to TRBJ2-5; 11 bases agree with TRBD1. The tail of the sequence fits TRBJ2-7 better, so the J call may be wrong. This CDR3 is 15 amino acids long. Germline V CDR1 and CDR2: DFQATT, SNEGSKA (reference sequence). The CDR3 nucleotides are TGCAGTGCTGCCCTCGGACAGGGGGCCCTCTACGAGCAGTACTTC. Amino acid sequence: CSAALGQGALYEQYF.